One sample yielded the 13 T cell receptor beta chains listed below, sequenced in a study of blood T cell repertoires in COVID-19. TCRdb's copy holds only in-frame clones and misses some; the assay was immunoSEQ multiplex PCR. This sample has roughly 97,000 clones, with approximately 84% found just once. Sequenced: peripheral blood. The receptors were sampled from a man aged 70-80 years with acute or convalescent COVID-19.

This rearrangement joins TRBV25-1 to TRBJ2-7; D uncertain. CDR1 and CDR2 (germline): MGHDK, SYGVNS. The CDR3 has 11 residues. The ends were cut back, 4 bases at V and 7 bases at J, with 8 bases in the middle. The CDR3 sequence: CASSAFSEQYF. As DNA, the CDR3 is TGTGCCAGCAGTGCCTTCTCGGAGCAGTACTTC.

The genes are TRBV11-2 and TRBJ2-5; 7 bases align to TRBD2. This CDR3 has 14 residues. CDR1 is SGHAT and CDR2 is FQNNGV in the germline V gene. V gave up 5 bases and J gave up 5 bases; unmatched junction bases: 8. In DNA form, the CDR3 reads TGTGCCAGCAGCACTACGACTAGCCGGGAGACCCAGTACTTC. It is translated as CASSTTTSRETQYF.

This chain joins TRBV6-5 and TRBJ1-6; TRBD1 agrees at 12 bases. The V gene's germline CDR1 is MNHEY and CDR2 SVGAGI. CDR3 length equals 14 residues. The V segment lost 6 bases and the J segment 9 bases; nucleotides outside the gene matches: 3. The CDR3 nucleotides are TGTGCCAGCAGGACGGGACAGGGGGCTTCACCCCTCCACTTT. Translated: CASRTGQGASPLHF.

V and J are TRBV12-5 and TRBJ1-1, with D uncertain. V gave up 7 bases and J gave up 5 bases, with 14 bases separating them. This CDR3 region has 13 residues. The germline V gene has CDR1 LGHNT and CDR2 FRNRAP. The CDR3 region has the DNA TGTGCTAGTGCCGTGGAGGAATGGACTGAAGCTTTCTTT. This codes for CASAVEEWTEAFF.

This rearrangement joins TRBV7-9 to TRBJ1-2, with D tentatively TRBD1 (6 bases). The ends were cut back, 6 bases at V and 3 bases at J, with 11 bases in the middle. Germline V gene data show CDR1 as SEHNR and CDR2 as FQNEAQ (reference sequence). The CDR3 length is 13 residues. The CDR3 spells CASSIRQDYGYTF. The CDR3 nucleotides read TGTGCCAGCAGTATCCGACAGGACTATGGCTACACCTTC. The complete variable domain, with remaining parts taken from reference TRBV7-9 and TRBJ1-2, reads DTGVSQNPRHKITKRGQNVTFRCDPISEHNRLYWYRQTLGQGPEFLTYFQNEAQLEKSRLLSDRFSAERPKGSFSTLEIQRTEQGDSAMYLCASSIRQDYGYTFGSGTRLTVV.

CDR3 bases: TGCGCCAGCACCCCCGGGAATCGCGGCGATGGCTACACCTTC. It is translated as CASTPGNRGDGYTF. The chain couples TRBV5-1 to TRBJ1-2; D uncertain. CDR3 length: 14 residues. Trimming shortened V by 6 bases and J by 6 bases, and 18 bases separated the two germline ends. Germline lookup yields CDR1 SGHRS and CDR2 YFSETQ.

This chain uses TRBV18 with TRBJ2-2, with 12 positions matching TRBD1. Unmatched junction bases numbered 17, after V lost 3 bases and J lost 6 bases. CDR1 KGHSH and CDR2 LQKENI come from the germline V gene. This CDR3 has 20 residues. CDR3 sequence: CASSPRDRGQGGRPAGELFF. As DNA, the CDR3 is TGTGCCAGCTCACCCCGGGACAGGGGGCAAGGCGGGAGACCTGCCGGGGAGCTGTTTTTT.

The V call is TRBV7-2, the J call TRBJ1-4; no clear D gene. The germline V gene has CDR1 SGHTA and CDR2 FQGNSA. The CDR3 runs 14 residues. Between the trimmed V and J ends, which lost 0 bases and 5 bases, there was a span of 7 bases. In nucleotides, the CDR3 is TGTGCCAGCAGCTTAGCGGGCCTGAATGAAAAACTGTTTTTT. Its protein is CASSLAGLNEKLFF.

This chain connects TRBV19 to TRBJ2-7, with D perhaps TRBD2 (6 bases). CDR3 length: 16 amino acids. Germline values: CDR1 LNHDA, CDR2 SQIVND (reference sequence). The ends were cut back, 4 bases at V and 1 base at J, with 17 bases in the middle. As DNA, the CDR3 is TGTGCCAGTAGTAAAGGACTCTTAGCGGCTTCCTACGAGCAGTACTTC. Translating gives CASSKGLLAASYEQYF.

DNA for the CDR3: TGTGCCAGCAGTGGAGACAGGGTCGGTCTGTCCACTGAAGCTTTCTTT. Translated, it gives CASSGDRVGLSTEAFF. This sequence joins TRBV6-6 and TRBJ1-1; 7 bases agree with TRBD1. Germline V CDR1 and CDR2: MNHNY, SVGAGI (reference sequence). The V gene end was trimmed by 5 bases and the J gene end by 4 bases; junction bases not matched to a gene: 13. The CDR3 runs to 16 residues.

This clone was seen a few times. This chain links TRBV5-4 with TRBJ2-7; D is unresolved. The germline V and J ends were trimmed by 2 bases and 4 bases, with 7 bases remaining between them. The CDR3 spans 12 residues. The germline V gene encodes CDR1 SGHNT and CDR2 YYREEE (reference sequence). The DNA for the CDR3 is TGTGCCAGCAGCTTTCAGGAATACGAGCAGTACTTC. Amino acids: CASSFQEYEQYF.

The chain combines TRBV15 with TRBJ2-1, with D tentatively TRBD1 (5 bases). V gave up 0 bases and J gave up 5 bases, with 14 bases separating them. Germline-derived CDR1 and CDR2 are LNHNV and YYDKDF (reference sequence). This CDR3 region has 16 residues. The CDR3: CATSRDGAGKNNEQFF. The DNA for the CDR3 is TGTGCCACCAGCAGAGATGGAGCAGGGAAAAACAATGAGCAGTTCTTC.

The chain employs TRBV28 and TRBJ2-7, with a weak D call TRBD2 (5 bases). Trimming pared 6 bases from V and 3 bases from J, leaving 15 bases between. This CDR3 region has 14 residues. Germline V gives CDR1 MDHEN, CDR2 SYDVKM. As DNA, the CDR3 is TGTGCCAGCAGGTTAAACGGGATAGACTACGAGCAGTACTTC. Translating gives CASRLNGIDYEQYF.